This T cell receptor beta chain stems from a study of CDR3 diversity in severe acne. This clonotype was found a few times. The junction does not match germline at one end; this may be a read error. TCRdb re-analysed the PCR reads in MiXCR, keeping a single row per CDR3 protein. The profile shows fewer than 100,000 distinct CDR3 sequences, 51% of them singletons. The germline V gene encodes CDR1 SEHNR and CDR2 FQNEAQ (reference sequence). CDR3 length: 18 amino acids. V and J are TRBV7-9 and TRBJ2-5, with 15 bases that match TRBD2. The specimen was blood. This TCR came from a male donor in good health, without acne. The CDR3 DNA reads as TGTGCTAGCAGCTTAGCCCTGGGACTAGCGGGAGGAGCTGAGACCCAGTACTTC. Protein product: CASSLALGLAGGAETQYF.